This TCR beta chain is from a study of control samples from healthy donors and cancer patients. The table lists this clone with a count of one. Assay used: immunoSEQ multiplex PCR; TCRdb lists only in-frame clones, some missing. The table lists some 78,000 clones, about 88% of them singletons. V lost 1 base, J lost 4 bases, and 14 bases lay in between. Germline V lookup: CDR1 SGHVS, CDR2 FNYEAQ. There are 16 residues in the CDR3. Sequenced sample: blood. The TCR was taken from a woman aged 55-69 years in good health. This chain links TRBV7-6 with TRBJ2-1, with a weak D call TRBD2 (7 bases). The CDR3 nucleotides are TGTGCCAGCAGCTTAGACGCGGGGGCAAATTACAATGAGCAGTTCTTC. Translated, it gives CASSLDAGANYNEQFF.